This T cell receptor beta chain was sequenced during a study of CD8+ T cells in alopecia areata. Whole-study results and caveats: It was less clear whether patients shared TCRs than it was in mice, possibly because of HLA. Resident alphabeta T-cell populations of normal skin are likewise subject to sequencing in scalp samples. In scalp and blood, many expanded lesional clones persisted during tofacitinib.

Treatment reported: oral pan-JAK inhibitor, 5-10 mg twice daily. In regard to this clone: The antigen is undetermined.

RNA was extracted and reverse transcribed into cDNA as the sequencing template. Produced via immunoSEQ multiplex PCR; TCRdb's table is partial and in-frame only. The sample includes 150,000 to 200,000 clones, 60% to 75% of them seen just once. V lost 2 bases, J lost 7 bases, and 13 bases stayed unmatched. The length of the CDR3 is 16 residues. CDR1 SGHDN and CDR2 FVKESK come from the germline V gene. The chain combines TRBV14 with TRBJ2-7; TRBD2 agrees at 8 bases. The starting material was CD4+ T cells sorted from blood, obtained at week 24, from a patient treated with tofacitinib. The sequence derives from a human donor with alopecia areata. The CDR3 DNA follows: TGTGCCAGCAGCCAATTTCGGGGGGGCGTCAGGGTGGAGCAGTACTTC. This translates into CASSQFRGGVRVEQYF.